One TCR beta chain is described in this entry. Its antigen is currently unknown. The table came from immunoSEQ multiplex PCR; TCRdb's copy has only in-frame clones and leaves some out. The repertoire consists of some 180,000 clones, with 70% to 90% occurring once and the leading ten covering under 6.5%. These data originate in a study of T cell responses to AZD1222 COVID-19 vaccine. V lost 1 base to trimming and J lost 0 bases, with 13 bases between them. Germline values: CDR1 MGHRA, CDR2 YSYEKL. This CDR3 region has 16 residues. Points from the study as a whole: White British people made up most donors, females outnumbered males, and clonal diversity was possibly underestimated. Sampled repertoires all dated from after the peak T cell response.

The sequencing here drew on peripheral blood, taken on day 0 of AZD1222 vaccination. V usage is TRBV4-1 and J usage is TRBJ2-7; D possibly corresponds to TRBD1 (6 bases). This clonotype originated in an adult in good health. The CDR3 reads CASSQVAGQISYEQYF. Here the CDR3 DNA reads TGCGCCAGCAGCCAAGTCGCCGGACAGATCTCCTACGAGCAGTACTTC.